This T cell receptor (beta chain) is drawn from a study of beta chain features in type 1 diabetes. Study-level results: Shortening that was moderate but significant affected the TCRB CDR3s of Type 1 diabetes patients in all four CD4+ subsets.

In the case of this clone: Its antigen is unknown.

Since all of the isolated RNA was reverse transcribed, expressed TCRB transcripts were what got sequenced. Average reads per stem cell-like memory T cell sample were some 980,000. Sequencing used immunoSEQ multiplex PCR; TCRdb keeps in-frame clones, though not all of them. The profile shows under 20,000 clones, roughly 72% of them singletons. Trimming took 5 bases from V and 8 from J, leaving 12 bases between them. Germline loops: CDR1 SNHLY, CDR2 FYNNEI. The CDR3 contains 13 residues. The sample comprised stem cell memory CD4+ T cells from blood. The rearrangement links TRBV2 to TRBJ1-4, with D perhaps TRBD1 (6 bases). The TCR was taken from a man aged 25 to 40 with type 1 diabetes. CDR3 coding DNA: TGTGCCAGCAGTAGCAGGGGCCACGAAAAACTGTTTTTT. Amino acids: CASSSRGHEKLFF.